This TCR beta chain was sequenced during a study of T cell changes during pregnancy in multiple sclerosis. The CDR3 spans 15 residues. J was trimmed by 5 bases and V by 4 bases; bases with no gene match: 2. Germline CDR1 is SGHTA and CDR2 is FQGTGA. Repertoires were generated with immunoSEQ multiplex PCR, while TCRdb's copy carries only in-frame clones and drops some. The profile shows about 50,000 clones, roughly 95% of them singletons. The chain uses TRBV7-3 and TRBJ2-2; 12 bases are shared with TRBD2. The clonotype comes from a female donor with multiple sclerosis, enrolled in a pregnancy study. Sequences were derived from CD4+ T cells from peripheral blood mononuclear cells, sampled in the third trimester of pregnancy. The CDR3 sequence is CASSSSGRETGELFF. The CDR3 DNA follows: TGTGCCAGCAGCTCTAGCGGGAGGGAGACCGGGGAGCTGTTTTTT. The variable domain in full, completed from reference TRBV7-3 and TRBJ2-2, reads GAGVSQTPSNKVTEKGKYVELRCDPISGHTALYWYRQSLGQGPEFLIYFQGTGAADDSGLPNDRFFAVRPEGSVSTLKIQRTERGDSAVYLCASSSSGRETGELFFGEGSRLTVL.